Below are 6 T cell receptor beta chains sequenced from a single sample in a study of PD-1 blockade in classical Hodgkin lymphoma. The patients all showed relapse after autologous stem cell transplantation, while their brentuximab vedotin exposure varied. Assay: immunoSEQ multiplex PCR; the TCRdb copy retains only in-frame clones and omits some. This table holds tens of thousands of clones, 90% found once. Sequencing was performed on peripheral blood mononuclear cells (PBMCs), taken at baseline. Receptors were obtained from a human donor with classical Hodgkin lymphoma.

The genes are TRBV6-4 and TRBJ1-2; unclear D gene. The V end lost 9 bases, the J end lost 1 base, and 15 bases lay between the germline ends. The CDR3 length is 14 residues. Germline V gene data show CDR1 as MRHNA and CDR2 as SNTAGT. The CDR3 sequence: CARRNKQSNYGYTF. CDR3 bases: TGTGCCAGGAGAAATAAACAAAGTAACTATGGCTACACCTTC.

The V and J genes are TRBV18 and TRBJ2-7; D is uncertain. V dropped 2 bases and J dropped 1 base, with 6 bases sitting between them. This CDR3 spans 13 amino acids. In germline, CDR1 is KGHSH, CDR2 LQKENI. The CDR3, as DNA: TGTGCCAGCTCACCAAGGCAATCCTACGAGCAGTACTTC. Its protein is CASSPRQSYEQYF.

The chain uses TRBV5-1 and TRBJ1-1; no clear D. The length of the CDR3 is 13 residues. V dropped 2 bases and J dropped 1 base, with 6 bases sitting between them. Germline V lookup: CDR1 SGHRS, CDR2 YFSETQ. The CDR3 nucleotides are TGCGCCAGCAGCTTTACTGAGAACACTGAAGCTTTCTTT. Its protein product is CASSFTENTEAFF. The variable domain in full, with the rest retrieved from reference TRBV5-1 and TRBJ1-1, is KAGVTQTPRYLIKTRGQQVTLSCSPISGHRSVSWYQQTPGQGLQFLFEYFSETQRNKGNFPGRFSGRQFSNSRSEMNVSTLELGDSALYLCASSFTENTEAFFGQGTRLTVV.

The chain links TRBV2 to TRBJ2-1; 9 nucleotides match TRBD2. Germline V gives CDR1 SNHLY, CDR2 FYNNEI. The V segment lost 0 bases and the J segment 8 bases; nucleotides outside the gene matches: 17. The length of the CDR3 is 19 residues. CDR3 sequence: CASSEAHLLKSSGGYEQFF. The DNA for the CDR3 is TGTGCCAGCAGTGAAGCGCACCTACTAAAGAGTAGCGGGGGTTATGAGCAGTTCTTC.

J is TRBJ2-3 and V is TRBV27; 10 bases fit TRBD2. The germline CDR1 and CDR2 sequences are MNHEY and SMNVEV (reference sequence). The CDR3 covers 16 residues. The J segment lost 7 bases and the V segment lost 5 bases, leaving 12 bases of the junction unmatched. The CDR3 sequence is CASSDPWTSGSNTQYF. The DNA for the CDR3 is TGTGCCAGCAGTGACCCATGGACTAGCGGTAGTAATACGCAGTATTTT.

CDR3 sequence reads: CASRELGAEAFF. The CDR3, as DNA: TGTGCCAGCAGGGAATTAGGGGCTGAAGCTTTCTTT. The chain joins TRBV2 to TRBJ1-1; possible D gene TRBD1, 5 bases. This CDR3 is built from 12 residues. V lost 6 bases to trimming and J lost 6 bases, with 11 bases between them. Looked up from germline, CDR1 is SNHLY and CDR2 is FYNNEI.